The entry below describes one T cell receptor beta chain. This record belongs to a study of shared clonotypes between healthy human individuals. Per the germline V gene, CDR1 is MNHEY and CDR2 is SVGAGI. CDR3 size: 15 residues. Trimming removed 3 bases at V and 2 bases at J, with 12 bases between. For every subset, genomic DNA was evenly distributed across several immunoSEQ plates. The authors ran unsorted PBMC replicate PCRs on about 310 ng DNA, tens of thousands of T cell genomes. Sequencing was performed with immunoSEQ multiplex PCR; in TCRdb, only in-frame clones are kept and a portion is missing. The repertoire includes roughly 500,000 clones, 70% to 80% of them detected once, and 13% sits in the top ten.

The material sequenced was PBMCs. The chain couples TRBV6-5 to TRBJ2-3, with D perhaps given as TRBD1 or TRBD2 (5 bases each). This clonotype was obtained from a woman aged 35 to 49 in good health. Some clones in this sample may be carry-over from other donors' samples. The CDR3 DNA is TGTGCCAGCAGTTATACCGGGGCCATCACAGATACGCAGTATTTT. This codes for CASSYTGAITDTQYF.